This TCR beta chain was sequenced during a study of early T cells in non-severe SARS-CoV-2 infection. Study findings and constraints: Sequences matched to VDJdb favored anti-spike CD8 responses, while private and CD4 specificities were missed.

The sample holds many counts of this clonotype. Its specificity is unknown. The V segment lost 1 base and the J segment 2 bases; nucleotides outside the gene matches: 12. Germline V lookup: CDR1 DFQATT, CDR2 SNEGSKA (reference sequence). This CDR3 contains 19 residues. Individual cDNA molecules received unique molecular identifiers during library preparation. TCRdb processed the 5' RACE reads anew with MiXCR; each CDR3 protein has one entry. The data contain tens of thousands of distinct CDR3 sequences, about an eighth of them seen just once; the ten biggest clones take up roughly 6.1%. The source is an adult who was a healthcare worker with PCR-confirmed SARS-CoV-2 infection or an uninfected control (not recorded which). J is TRBJ2-1 and V is TRBV20-1; TRBD2 matches 12 bases. Input material: whole blood. The CDR3: CSARGRLAGDLAPYNEQFF. The CDR3 DNA reads TGCAGTGCTAGAGGACGACTAGCGGGGGACTTAGCACCCTACAATGAGCAGTTCTTC.